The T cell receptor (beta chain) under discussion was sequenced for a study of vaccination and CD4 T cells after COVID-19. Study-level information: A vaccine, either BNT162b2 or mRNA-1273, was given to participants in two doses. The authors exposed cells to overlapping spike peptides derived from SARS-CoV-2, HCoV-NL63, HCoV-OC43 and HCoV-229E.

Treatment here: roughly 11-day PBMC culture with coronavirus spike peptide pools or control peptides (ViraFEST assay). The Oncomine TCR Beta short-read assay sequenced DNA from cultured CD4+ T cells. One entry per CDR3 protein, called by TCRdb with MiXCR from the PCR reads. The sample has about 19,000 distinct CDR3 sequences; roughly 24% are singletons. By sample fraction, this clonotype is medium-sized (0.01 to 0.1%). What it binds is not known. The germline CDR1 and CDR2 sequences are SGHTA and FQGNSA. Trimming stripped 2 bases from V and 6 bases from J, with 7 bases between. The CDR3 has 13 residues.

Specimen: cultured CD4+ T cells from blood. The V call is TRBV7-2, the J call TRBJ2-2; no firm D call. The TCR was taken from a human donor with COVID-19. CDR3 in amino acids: CASSLMQAGELFF. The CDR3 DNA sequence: TGTGCCAGCAGCTTAATGCAGGCCGGGGAGCTGTTTTTT.